This TCR beta chain was recorded in a study of blood T cell repertoires in COVID-19. As for the study in general: COVID-19 samples from acute and convalescent phases originated in the United States, Italy and Spain.

Clones were sequenced by immunoSEQ multiplex PCR, and TCRdb holds only the in-frame ones, with some missing. The table includes a few hundred thousand clones, 75% to 90% detected once. The clonotype was recovered from a young man with acute or convalescent COVID-19. The sample consisted of peripheral blood.

DNA of the CDR3: TGTGCCAGCAGACCCGACAGGGCTGGAAACACCATATATTTT. Translated, it gives CASRPDRAGNTIYF. This chain connects TRBV6-5 to TRBJ1-3; 7 bases map to TRBD1. Trimming took 6 bases from V and 2 from J; bases not matched to a gene: 4. The CDR3 covers 14 residues. Germline CDR1 is MNHEY and CDR2 is SVGAGI.